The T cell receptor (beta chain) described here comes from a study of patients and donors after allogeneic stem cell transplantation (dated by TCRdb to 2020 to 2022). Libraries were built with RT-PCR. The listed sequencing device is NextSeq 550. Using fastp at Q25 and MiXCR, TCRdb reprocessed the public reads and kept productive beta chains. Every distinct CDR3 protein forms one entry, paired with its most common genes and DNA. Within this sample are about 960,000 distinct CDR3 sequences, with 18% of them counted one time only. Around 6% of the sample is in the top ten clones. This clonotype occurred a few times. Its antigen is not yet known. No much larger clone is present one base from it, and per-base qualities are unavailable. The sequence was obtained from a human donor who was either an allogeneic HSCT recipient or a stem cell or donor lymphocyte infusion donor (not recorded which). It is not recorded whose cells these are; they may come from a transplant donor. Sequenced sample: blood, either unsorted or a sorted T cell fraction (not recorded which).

The nucleotide sequence reads TGTGCCAGCAGCTTATTGACGGAGCGCAATCAGCCCCAGCATTTT. Translated, it reads CASSLLTERNQPQHF. The sequence is built from TRBV7-2 and TRBJ1-5; the D gene assignment is ambiguous. The CDR3 measures 15 amino acids from cysteine to phenylalanine. Only the CDR3 region is kept as DNA, spanning 45 bases read in frame from base 1. The germline V gene sets CDR1 to SGHTA and CDR2 to FQGNSA. The junction shows trimming of 2 bases on V and 2 bases on J, plus 10 bases between the germline ends.